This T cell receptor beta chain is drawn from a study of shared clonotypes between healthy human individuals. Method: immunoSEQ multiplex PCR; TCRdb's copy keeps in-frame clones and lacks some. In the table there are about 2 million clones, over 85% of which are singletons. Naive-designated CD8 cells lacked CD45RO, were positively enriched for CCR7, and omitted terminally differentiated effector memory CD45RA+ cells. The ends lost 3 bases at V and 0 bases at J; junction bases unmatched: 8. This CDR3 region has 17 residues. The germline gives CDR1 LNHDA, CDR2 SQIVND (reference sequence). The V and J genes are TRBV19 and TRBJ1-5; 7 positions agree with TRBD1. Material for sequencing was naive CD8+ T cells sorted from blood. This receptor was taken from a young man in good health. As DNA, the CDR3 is TGTGCCAGTAGTATGGGCCAGGGGGAATATAGCAATCAGCCCCAGCATTTT. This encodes CASSMGQGEYSNQPQHF.